The present TCR beta chain was sequenced within a study of T cell changes during pregnancy in multiple sclerosis. The assay was immunoSEQ multiplex PCR, and TCRdb's table has in-frame clones only and misses some. The sample lists fewer than 55,000 clones; roughly 90% were seen once. This sequence originates from a female donor with multiple sclerosis, enrolled in a pregnancy study. The sequencing here drew on peripheral blood, taken in the first trimester of pregnancy.

CDR3 DNA sequence: TGTGCCTGGAGTCCACGGGGTGATCAGCCCCAGCATTTT. Its translation: CAWSPRGDQPQHF. This sequence joins TRBV30 and TRBJ1-5; D is uncertain. Between the trimmed V and J ends, which lost 2 bases and 5 bases, there was a span of 10 bases. The CDR3 has 13 residues. Germline V gives CDR1 GTSNPN, CDR2 SVGIG (reference sequence).